This record looks at one T cell receptor (beta chain) sequence and its context. This clonotype was detected only once. Its cognate antigen has yet to be identified. Base qualities are not at hand, and no much larger clone is one base apart. One read gives only weak evidence. The germline ends are 12 bases apart after V is trimmed by 2 bases and J by 5 bases. Reading the germline V gene gives CDR1 MNHEY and CDR2 SVGEGT. The CDR3 starts with the cysteine, ends with the phenylalanine, and has 15 residues. Only the CDR3 portion is preserved as DNA: 45 bases, with reading frame beginning at the first base. The data originate from a study of vaccination and CD4 T cells after COVID-19 (dated 2022 in TCRdb). Background for the entire study: Every convalescent patient had a positive nasal swab PCR test for SARS-CoV-2, with mild disease in 9 or 10 patients and severe disease in one. The convalescent cohort comprised six males and four females, including two Hispanic individuals, seven Caucasians, two Asians and one multiracial person. Each participant got two doses of either the Pfizer-BioNTech BNT162b2 vaccine (n=8) or the Moderna mRNA-1273 vaccine (n=2). Post-COVID blood samples from convalescent patients were collected a median of 101 days after diagnosis, with a range of about 35 to 180 days. Post-vaccine blood samples were collected a median of around 10 weeks after the second vaccine dose, ranging from roughly 13 to 250 days. Overlapping spike peptide pools from SARS-CoV-2 and from the common cold coronaviruses HCoV-NL63, HCoV-OC43 and HCoV-229E were used as culture stimuli. As controls, cultures received a CEFX viral epitope pool (the positive control), an HIV-1 Nef peptide pool (the negative control), or no peptide at all. The spike-specific CD4+ TCR repertoire was compared before and after mRNA vaccination in approximately 9 COVID-19 convalescent patients and several infection-naive healthy vaccine recipients.

The protocol used for the library was PCR. DNA from cultured CD4+ T cells underwent TCR sequencing with the Oncomine TCR Beta short-read assay at the Johns Hopkins FTIC core. The QIAamp micro DNA kit was used to extract genomic DNA from the cultured CD4+ T cells. Oncomine TCR Beta libraries from cultured CD4+ T cells were pooled using unique dual indexes and sequenced on an Illumina iSeq 100. In the source study's methods: Non-productive sequences were removed, and CDR3s not starting with C, not ending with F or W, or shorter than 7 amino acids were discarded. The MANAFEST web application identified antigen-specific clonotypes by comparing peptide-stimulated wells against reference wells and other culture wells. Positive clones required FDR below 0.05, an odds ratio above 5, and productive frequency above 0.1% in at least two of three replicate wells. A clonotype was classed as cross-reactive if the clonotype showed significant expansion both in SARS-CoV-2 spike wells and in at least one common cold coronavirus spike condition. Levenshtein distances (stringdist) and unrooted phylogenetic trees (ape) in R version 3.6.1 were used to assess CDR3 homology. Using fastp at Q25 and MiXCR, TCRdb reprocessed the public reads and kept productive beta chains. CDR3 protein sequences are deduplicated, and each keeps its most common genes and DNA. TCRdb assigned the V and J calls; the authors' analysis was not used. This sample holds around 20,000 distinct CDR3 sequences; 50% were observed only once. Together, the top ten hold less than 7.5% of the sample.

Overall study results and their limits: In convalescent patients, nearly all vaccine-specific clones (304 of 307) were found to be mono-reactive for SARS-CoV-2 spike rather than cross-reactive with common cold coronaviruses. Only a relatively small number of convalescent patients were included in the study, and early timepoints following natural infection were not analyzed. In convalescent patients, a median 86.3% of post-vaccine SARS-CoV-2-reactive clones were detected only after vaccination, and vaccine-specific priming was suggested by this finding. Although the median number of SARS-CoV-2-reactive clonotypes went up from fewer than 25 after infection to around 40 after vaccination, the increase was not significant.

Interpreted using the paper, the treatment or condition label stands for: roughly 10-day PBMC culture with coronavirus spike peptide pools or control peptides (ViraFEST assay). To expand antigen-specific T cells with peptide pools and then pick out the expanded clonotypes through TCR sequencing, the study relied on the ViraFEST assay. Positive SARS-CoV-2 PCR tests in the convalescent patients dated from March to December 2020, before Alpha, Beta and Delta variants emerged in the United States. Each well held around 2 million PBMCs cultured with around 10 ug/ml peptide pools in IMDM containing around 5% human AB serum and 7.5 to 10 IU/ml IL-2. On days 3 and 7, half of the culture medium was replaced with fresh IL-2-containing medium. After more than 8 days of culture, CD4+ T cells were isolated by negative selection using the EasySep CD4+ T cell isolation kit. PBMCs were separated from whole blood using Ficoll-Paque Plus gradient centrifugation and then either used fresh or cryopreserved at -140C. In general, triplicate wells were set up for every culture condition.

The V gene is TRBV6-2 or TRBV6-3 and the J gene is TRBJ1-4; TRBD1 might be the D gene, on 5 matching bases. This clonotype originated in a human donor who had recovered from COVID-19. Material: CD4+ T cells from blood, cultured in vitro. In nucleotide form, the sequence is TGTGCCAGCAGTTACAGGCAGGGCCGCAATGAAAAACTGTTTTTT. It translates as CASSYRQGRNEKLFF.